These T cell receptor beta chains were read from a single sample in a study of T cells of healthy individuals. From the 5' RACE reads, TCRdb called clonotypes with MiXCR, one entry per CDR3 protein. This sample yields around 80,000 distinct CDR3 sequences, of which approximately 5.4% are seen a single time; 7.5% to 8% belongs to the top ten. The receptors originated from a female donor in good health. CDR3s include the opening cysteine and the closing phenylalanine or tryptophan. A D gene is named only where the DNA matches it firmly. Only part of the rows carry a size: once, few, many, or a class if the clone is expanded.

V	J	size	D	DNA	CDR3
TRBV6-2/TRBV6-3	TRBJ1-1	many	NA	TGTGCCAGCAGTTACCTAGATTGGACCACTGAAGCTTTCTTT	CASSYLDWTTEAFF
TRBV29-1	TRBJ2-7	many	NA	TGCAGCGTTTCTGTCCTGTACGAGCAGTACTTC	CSVSVLYEQYF
TRBV14	TRBJ2-7	many	TRBD2	TGTGCCAGCAGTCCAACAATTACTCCGGGACTAAGTTACGAGCAGTACTTC	CASSPTITPGLSYEQYF
TRBV30	TRBJ2-3	many	TRBD2	TGTGCCTGGAGTGTAGGAGCGGGAGCCACAGATACGCAGTATTTT	CAWSVGAGATDTQYF
TRBV14	TRBJ2-1	many	NA	TGTGCCAGCAGCCCGCAGGGGAGGGGGTCCTACAATGAGCAGTTCTTC	CASSPQGRGSYNEQFF
TRBV7-9	TRBJ2-7	many	TRBD2	TGTGCCAGCAGCTTAGTGGTGGTACTAGCGGGACTTCAATACGAGCAGTACTTC	CASSLVVVLAGLQYEQYF
TRBV7-9	TRBJ1-2	few	TRBD1	TGTGCCAGCAGCTTAGTGGGGACAGATAACTATGGCTACACCTTC	CASSLVGTDNYGYTF
TRBV19	TRBJ1-5	NA	NA	TGTGCCAGTAGTTGGTTATTTCAGCCCCAGCATTTT	CASSWLFQPQHF
TRBV14	TRBJ2-3	many	NA	TGTGCCAGCAGCCAAGACAGCGGAAGCACAGATACGCAGTATTTT	CASSQDSGSTDTQYF
TRBV5-4	TRBJ1-2	NA	NA	TGTGCCAGCAGCTTTAGCGGGTATGGCTACACCTTC	CASSFSGYGYTF
TRBV4-2	TRBJ2-5	many	TRBD2	TGTGCCAGCAGCCAAGGCATAGCGGGAGAAGAGACCCAGTACTTC	CASSQGIAGEETQYF
TRBV12-3/TRBV12-4	TRBJ1-4	few	NA	TGTGCCAGCAGTTTATATAATGAAAAACTGTTTTTT	CASSLYNEKLFF
TRBV28	TRBJ2-6	few	NA	TGTGCCAGCAGTATCGAGGCCAACGTCCTGACTTTC	CASSIEANVLTF
TRBV28	TRBJ2-1	NA	TRBD1	TGTGCCAGCAGTTTCCTTGACAGGGGCGCCTACAATGAGCAGTTCTTC	CASSFLDRGAYNEQFF
TRBV29-1	TRBJ2-1	many	NA	TGCAGCGTTGAAGATTTCAAAGGGGGGCAATACAATGAGCAGTTCTTC	CSVEDFKGGQYNEQFF
TRBV7-2	TRBJ1-4	NA	NA	TGTGCCAGCAGCTTAGAGGCGCCGACGACTGAAAAACTGTTTTTT	CASSLEAPTTEKLFF
TRBV27	TRBJ2-5	NA	NA	TGTGCCAGCAGTTTAACTAGTTGGTCGGGGACCCAGTACTTC	CASSLTSWSGTQYF
TRBV7-9	TRBJ2-7	many	TRBD1	TGTGCCAGCAGCTTACCCACTGGACAGGGGATTGACGAGCAGTACTTC	CASSLPTGQGIDEQYF
TRBV7-2	TRBJ1-1	few	NA	TGTGCCAGCAGCTTAGTAGGAACGAGGGGCACTGAAGCTTTCTTT	CASSLVGTRGTEAFF
TRBV5-1	TRBJ2-7	NA	TRBD1	TGCGCCAGCAGTTCTGACAGGGGGGCCTACGAGCAGTACTTC	CASSSDRGAYEQYF
TRBV12-3/TRBV12-4	TRBJ1-6	many	TRBD1	TGTGCCAGCAGTTTAACAGGGGGCTCGGCTTCACCCCTCCACTTT	CASSLTGGSASPLHF
TRBV6-5	TRBJ2-5	few	TRBD1	TGTGCCAGCAGTTACTCTGGAGGGGGACAGGCGGCAGAGACCCAGTACTTC	CASSYSGGGQAAETQYF
TRBV6-1	TRBJ2-3	many	TRBD2	TGTGCCAGCGTAGCGGGAGACTCAGATACGCAGTATTTT	CASVAGDSDTQYF
TRBV6-5	TRBJ2-3	many	NA	TGTGCCAGCAGTTACTCGTTCCGCCAACCAACAGATACGCAGTATTTT	CASSYSFRQPTDTQYF
TRBV6-2/TRBV6-3	TRBJ2-1	many	NA	TGTGCCAGCAGTTACTCGATGACTGGGAATGAGCAGTTCTTC	CASSYSMTGNEQFF
TRBV6-1	TRBJ1-2	few	NA	TGTGCCAGCAGGTTCGGTCGGGACTATGGCTACACCTTC	CASRFGRDYGYTF
TRBV15	TRBJ2-6	many	TRBD1	TGTGCCACCAGCTTATCGACAGGGTACTCTCGGGCCAACGTCCTGACTTTC	CATSLSTGYSRANVLTF
TRBV4-1	TRBJ1-2	few	TRBD1	TGCGCCAGCAGCCACCCCTCGGGACAGGGAATGCGCTATGGCTACACCTTC	CASSHPSGQGMRYGYTF
TRBV7-2	TRBJ2-7	many	NA	TGTGCCAGCAGCTTAGAAGATGGGGGAGTCTTTGGGTACGAGCAGTACTTC	CASSLEDGGVFGYEQYF
TRBV3-1	TRBJ2-3	NA	NA	TGTGCCAGCAGCCAAGTCAAGGGGGATACGCAGTATTTT	CASSQVKGDTQYF
TRBV4-1	TRBJ2-1	many	NA	TGCGCCAGCAGCCAAGATCTGGCGGGGCCTATATACAATGAGCAGTTCTTC	CASSQDLAGPIYNEQFF
TRBV11-1	TRBJ2-7	many	TRBD2	TGTGCCAGCAGCGCTAGCGGGAGGTACGAGCAGTACTTC	CASSASGRYEQYF
TRBV3-1	TRBJ2-5	few	TRBD2	TGTGCCAGCAGTAACCTAGCGGGAGTCGAGCAAGAGACCCAGTACTTC	CASSNLAGVEQETQYF
TRBV7-9	TRBJ1-1	many	TRBD1	TGTGCCAGCACCCTCCCCACAGGGGGCGGCGACACTGAAGCTTTCTTT	CASTLPTGGGDTEAFF
TRBV7-2	TRBJ2-3	medium-sized	TRBD2	TGTGCCAGCAGTCAACAAGCGGGCTGGGAGGGTACAGATACGCAGTATTTT	CASSQQAGWEGTDTQYF
TRBV7-9	TRBJ2-7	many	NA	TGTGCCAGCAGCACCTTACAGGGAACCGCTTCCTACGAGCAGTACTTC	CASSTLQGTASYEQYF
TRBV6-2/TRBV6-3	TRBJ2-7	many	NA	TGTGCCAGCAGTCCCGGGACAACAAATTCCTACGAGCAGTACTTC	CASSPGTTNSYEQYF
TRBV12-3/TRBV12-4	TRBJ1-3	NA	NA	TGTGCCAGCAGTCCCTATCCTTGGGGAGCTGGAAACACCATATATTTT	CASSPYPWGAGNTIYF
TRBV2	TRBJ2-7	many	NA	TGTGCCAGCAGTCCCGACCTTATCTACGAGCAGTACTTC	CASSPDLIYEQYF
TRBV5-4	TRBJ2-3	many	TRBD2	TGTGCCAGCAGTCGAATTAGCGGGACGCCTTCAGATACGCAGTATTTT	CASSRISGTPSDTQYF
TRBV7-2	TRBJ2-5	many	NA	TGTGCCAGCAGTCGACAGCGGGCCCAAGAGACCCAGTACTTC	CASSRQRAQETQYF
TRBV4-3	TRBJ1-1	many	NA	TGCGCCAGCAGCCCGGGATATGAGGGCTACACTGAAGCTTTCTTT	CASSPGYEGYTEAFF
TRBV6-2/TRBV6-3	TRBJ2-1	many	NA	TGTGCCACCGGGCCCGAGCAGTTCTTC	CATGPEQFF
TRBV29-1	TRBJ1-5	many	NA	TGCAGCGTTGGCGGGGGGACACCAAGCAATCAGCCCCAGCATTTT	CSVGGGTPSNQPQHF
TRBV20-1	TRBJ2-2	many	TRBD1	TGCAGTGCTACGGGACAGGGTCCCGGGGAGCTGTTTTTT	CSATGQGPGELFF
TRBV11-3	TRBJ2-3	NA	TRBD1	TGTTCCAGCAGCTCCGGGACAGTCAGAGATACGCAGTATTTT	CSSSSGTVRDTQYF
TRBV19	TRBJ1-1	few	NA	TGTGCCAGTAGTATAGGGTCCGGGGGGACTGAAGCTTTCTTT	CASSIGSGGTEAFF
TRBV5-6	TRBJ1-1	few	NA	TGTGCCAGCAGCCGCCAAAGCGGGGGTTGGGACACTGAAGCTTTCTTT	CASSRQSGGWDTEAFF
TRBV20-1	TRBJ2-1	many	NA	TGCAGTGCTAGTCCCGATAGGGGTGAGCAGTTCTTC	CSASPDRGEQFF
TRBV2	TRBJ2-5	many	NA	TGTGCCAGCAGGGGGGACGTCTTTTACACGACCTTAAAAGAGACCCAGTACTTC	CASRGDVFYTTLKETQYF